The entry below gives a single T cell receptor (beta chain) sequence along with its context. Membership in each cohort depended on participant-reported clinical history. The data were taken from a study of blood T cell repertoires in COVID-19. For the study at large: COVID-19 samples, acute and convalescent, were from the United States, Italy and Spain.

CDR3 size: 16 residues. With 3 bases removed from V and 6 bases from J, the gap between germline ends came to 17 bases. CDR1 and CDR2 (germline): LNHDA, SQIVND (reference sequence). Authors' data handling: Reference gene primer amplification gave nucleated cell count estimates. TCRdb's table, derived via immunoSEQ multiplex PCR, lists solely in-frame clones and lacks some. The DNA gave D and trimming, while V, J and clone size come from that table. The repertoire consists of roughly 420,000 clones, with roughly 90% occurring once and the leading ten covering approximately 1%. This sequence was found in a woman in her twenties or thirties with acute COVID-19. The specimen sequenced was PBMCs or T cells enriched from blood (not recorded which). The chain carries TRBV19 and TRBJ1-4, with a possible D match to TRBD1 (6 bases). The CDR3 reads CASSILAGDGDEKLFF. The CDR3 nucleotides are TGTGCCAGTAGTATTCTTGCAGGGGACGGAGATGAAAAACTGTTTTTT.